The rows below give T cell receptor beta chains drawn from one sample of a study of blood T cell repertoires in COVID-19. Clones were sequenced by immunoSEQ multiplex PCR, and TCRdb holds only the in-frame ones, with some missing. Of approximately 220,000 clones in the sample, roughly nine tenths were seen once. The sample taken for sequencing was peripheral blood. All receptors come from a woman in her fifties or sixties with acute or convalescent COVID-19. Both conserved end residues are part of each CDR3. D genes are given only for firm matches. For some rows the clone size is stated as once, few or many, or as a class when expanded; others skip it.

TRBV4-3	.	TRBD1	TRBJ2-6	TGCGCCAGCAGCCTCGAGACAGGGTCAACGTCTGGGGCCAACGTCCTGACTTTC	CASSLETGSTSGANVLTF
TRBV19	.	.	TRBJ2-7	TGTGCCAGTAGTATACAGGGCAATAGCTACGAGCAGTACTTC	CASSIQGNSYEQYF
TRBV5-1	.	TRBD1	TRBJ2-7	TGCGCCAGCAGCTTACAGGGGGTGATCTACGAGCAGTACTTC	CASSLQGVIYEQYF
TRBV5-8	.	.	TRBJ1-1	TGTGCCAGCAGCTTGGATGTGAGGTACACTGAAGCTTTCTTT	CASSLDVRYTEAFF
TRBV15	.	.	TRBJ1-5	TGTGCCACCAGCAGAGATATAGGGGTGAACCAGCCCCAGCATTTT	CATSRDIGVNQPQHF
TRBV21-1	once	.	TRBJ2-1	TGTGCCAGCAGCAAAGTCACTAGCGGGACCTACAATGAGCAGTTCTTC	CASSKVTSGTYNEQFF
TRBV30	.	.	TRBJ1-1	TGTGCCTGGAGTGACAGGGATACTGAAGCTTTCTTT	CAWSDRDTEAFF
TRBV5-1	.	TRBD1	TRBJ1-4	TGCGCCAGCAGCTTGACAGGGGACGGTGAAAAACTGTTTTTT	CASSLTGDGEKLFF
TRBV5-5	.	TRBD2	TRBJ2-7	TGTGCCAGCAGCCTCCAGTCTCTAGCGGGGGGGTCCTACGAGCAGTACTTC	CASSLQSLAGGSYEQYF
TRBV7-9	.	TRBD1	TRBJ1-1	TGTGCCAGCAGCTCGGGACAGCCGAACACTGAAGCTTTCTTT	CASSSGQPNTEAFF